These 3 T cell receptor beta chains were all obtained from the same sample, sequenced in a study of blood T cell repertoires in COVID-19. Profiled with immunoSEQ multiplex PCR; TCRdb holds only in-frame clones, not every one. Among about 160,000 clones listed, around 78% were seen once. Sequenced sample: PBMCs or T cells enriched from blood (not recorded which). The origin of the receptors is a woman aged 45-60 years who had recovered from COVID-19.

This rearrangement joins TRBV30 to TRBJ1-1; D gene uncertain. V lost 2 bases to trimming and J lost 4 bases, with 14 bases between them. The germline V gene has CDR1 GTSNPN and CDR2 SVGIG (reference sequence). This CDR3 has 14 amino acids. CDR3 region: CAWSLEVGVTEAFF. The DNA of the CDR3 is TGTGCCTGGAGTTTAGAGGTCGGCGTCACTGAAGCTTTCTTT. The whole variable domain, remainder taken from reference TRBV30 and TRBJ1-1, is SQTIHQWPATLVQPVGSPLSLECTVEGTSNPNLYWYRQAAGRGLQLLFYSVGIGQISSEVPQNLSASRPQDRQFILSSKKLLLSDSGFYLCAWSLEVGVTEAFFGQGTRLTVV.

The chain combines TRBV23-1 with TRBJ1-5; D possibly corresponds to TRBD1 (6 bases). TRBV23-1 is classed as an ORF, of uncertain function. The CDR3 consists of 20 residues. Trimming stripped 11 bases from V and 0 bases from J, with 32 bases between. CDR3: CARTRLIWDTLGYSNQPQHF. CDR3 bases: TGCGCCCGCACACGGCTTATTTGGGACACCCTCGGATATAGCAATCAGCCCCAGCATTTT.

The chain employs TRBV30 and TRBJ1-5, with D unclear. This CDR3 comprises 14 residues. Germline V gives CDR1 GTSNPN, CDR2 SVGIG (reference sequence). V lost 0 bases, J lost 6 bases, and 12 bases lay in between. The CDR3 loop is CAWSVGGVGQPQHF. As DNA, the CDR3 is TGTGCCTGGAGTGTAGGCGGGGTGGGTCAGCCCCAGCATTTT. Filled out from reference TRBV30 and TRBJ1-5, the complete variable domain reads SQTIHQWPATLVQPVGSPLSLECTVEGTSNPNLYWYRQAAGRGLQLLFYSVGIGQISSEVPQNLSASRPQDRQFILSSKKLLLSDSGFYLCAWSVGGVGQPQHFGDGTRLSIL.